The clone carrying this T cell receptor (beta chain) was found many times. Sorting captured naive CD8 T cells as CD8+CD4-CCR7+CD45RA+. This record comes from a study of molecular identifiers for immune sequencing clone quantification. TCRdb used MiXCR to reprocess the PCR reads, holding one entry per CDR3 protein. This sample has tens of thousands of distinct CDR3 sequences, with about a sixth found just once. V was shortened by 4 bases and J by 6 bases, with 17 bases between the two germline ends. This CDR3 is 15 amino acids long. Per the germline V gene, CDR1 is SGHTA and CDR2 is FQGTGA. The specimen was naive CD8+ T cells from blood, with Jurkat cell RNA spiked in. Stated subset: FACS-sorted CD8+CD4-CCR7+CD45RA+ naive T cells. The chain combines TRBV7-3 with TRBJ2-3, with no clear D. The sequence was obtained from a human donor in good health. Some libraries in this study had Jurkat cell RNA spiked in. CDR3 nucleotide sequence: TGTGCCAGCAGCTCGGTCGAGACACCCTGGGATACGCAGTATTTT. Residues: CASSSVETPWDTQYF. The complete variable domain, with remaining parts taken from reference TRBV7-3 and TRBJ2-3, reads GAGVSQTPSNKVTEKGKYVELRCDPISGHTALYWYRQSLGQGPEFLIYFQGTGAADDSGLPNDRFFAVRPEGSVSTLKIQRTERGDSAVYLCASSSVETPWDTQYFGPGTRLTVL.